This TCR beta chain was sequenced for a study of cytomegalovirus exposure and HLA in healthy donors. Study outcomes and limitations: Among the sequence variants, a highly shared cluster was likely an artifact of sequencing. Later analysis found that TCR beta chains associated with HLA were more clonally expanded than other, equally common chains.

13 Jbeta primers and 60 Vbeta primers were used for the PCR. Some clones are missing from TCRdb's copy, which holds only in-frame ones; the method was immunoSEQ multiplex PCR. The sample lists about 150,000 clones, about three quarters occurring once. The V and J ends lost 1 base and 0 bases respectively, with 10 bases between them. Germline CDR1 is MNHNS and CDR2 is SASEGT. This CDR3 is 15 amino acids long. This clone counts as medium-sized. Its antigen is unidentified. V is TRBV6-1 and J is TRBJ2-7; weak D call: TRBD2 (6 bases). The receptor comes from a male donor in good health and CMV-seronegative. The specimen was PBMCs. In nucleotides, the CDR3 is TGTGCCAGCAGTGAAGAAGCGGGCAGCTCCTACGAGCAGTACTTC. Its protein product is CASSEEAGSSYEQYF.